The 5 T cell receptor beta chains presented below share a single source sample, sequenced in a study of T cell responses to AZD1222 COVID-19 vaccine (dated by TCRdb to the early 2020s). Explained via the paper, the time point label denotes: baseline before first vaccination. The receptor library was made with the immunoSEQ multiplex PCR assay. TCRdb holds this immuneACCESS table with in-frame rearrangements only. Some clones are missing; in checked studies, unresolved V genes explain under half, and the rest has no known cause. In this sample the table shows approximately 160,000 clones, around 91% of which occur a single time. 5% of the sample goes to the ten largest clones. Sequenced material: peripheral blood, taken on day 0 of AZD1222 vaccination. The receptors here all came from an adult in good health.

The gene calls are TRBV7-2 and TRBJ2-7; D is possibly TRBD1 (6 bases). Germline assignment: CDR1 SGHTA and CDR2 FQGNSA. This CDR3 has 13 amino acids. The V gene lost 8 bases and the J gene lost 2 bases, with 13 bases spanning the gap. CDR3 in DNA: TGTGCCAGCGGAGACAGGTTTCCCTACGAGCAGTACTTC. This gives the protein CASGDRFPYEQYF. Full variable domain (rest looked up from reference TRBV7-2 and TRBJ2-7): GAGVSQSPSNKVTEKGKDVELRCDPISGHTALYWYRQSLGQGLEFLIYFQGNSAPDKSGLPSDRFSAERTGGSVSTLTIQRTQQEDSAVYLCASGDRFPYEQYFGPGTRLTVT.

This clone was seen a single time. The chain combines TRBV5-1 with TRBJ2-1; 9 bases map to TRBD1. V was clipped by 4 bases and J by 9 bases; unmatched bases: 8. CDR1 and CDR2 from the germline V gene are SGHRS and YFSETQ. The CDR3 has 14 residues. The CDR3 DNA reads TGCGCCAGCAGCACCGGACAGGGGACGGGTGAGCAGTTCTTC. This encodes CASSTGQGTGEQFF.

The chain is built from TRBV27 and TRBJ2-3; tentatively, D is TRBD2 (6 bases). V gave up 2 bases and J gave up 7 bases, with 13 bases separating them. CDR1 is MNHEY and CDR2 is SMNVEV in the germline V gene (reference sequence). This CDR3 has 14 amino acids. This CDR3 reads CASSLGRGIHTQYF. The CDR3 DNA reads as TGTGCCAGCAGTTTAGGGCGCGGGATCCATACGCAGTATTTT.

V is TRBV7-2 and J is TRBJ2-3; TRBD2 aligns across 7 bases. Germline V gene data show CDR1 as SGHTA and CDR2 as FQGNSA. The V gene end was trimmed by 5 bases and the J gene end by 3 bases; junction bases not matched to a gene: 8. This CDR3 region has 15 residues. DNA for the CDR3: TGTGCCAGCAGCCCTGGGGAGGGCCCGACAGATACGCAGTATTTT. Protein product: CASSPGEGPTDTQYF.

This chain joins TRBV10-2 and TRBJ2-7; 7 bases agree with TRBD1. The V segment lost 5 bases and the J segment 3 bases; nucleotides outside the gene matches: 13. The germline V gene encodes CDR1 WSHSY and CDR2 SAAADI. The CDR3 consists of 16 residues. CDR3: CASSLTGAGGFYEQYF. CDR3 DNA: TGCGCCAGCAGTCTCACAGGGGCGGGTGGGTTCTACGAGCAGTACTTC.